This T cell receptor beta chain was sequenced in a study of neurological immune-mediated disorders. This clonotype was observed many times. With 7 bases clipped from V and 2 bases from J, the junction kept 7 bases outside the gene matches. Germline CDR1 reads SGHVS; CDR2 reads FQNEAQ. The CDR3 loop spans 15 amino acids. TCRdb re-called the 5' RACE reads with MiXCR, one entry per CDR3 protein. The top ten clones hold 1.3% of a sample with about 120,000 distinct CDR3 sequences, roughly 3.2% of them seen once. Sequencing was carried out using PBMCs. The gene calls are TRBV7-8 and TRBJ2-5; 10 positions agree with TRBD2. The receptor was derived from a woman younger than 45 with multiple sclerosis. The CDR3 sequence: CASTHSTSGQETQYF. The CDR3 nucleotides read TGTGCCAGCACCCATTCGACTAGCGGGCAAGAGACCCAGTACTTC.